One sample yielded the 13 T cell receptor beta chains listed below, sequenced in a study of T cell responses to AZD1222 COVID-19 vaccine. Profiling relied on immunoSEQ multiplex PCR, and the TCRdb table lists in-frame clones only, not all of them. The sample lists 110,000 to 150,000 clones, around 92% occurring once. This material consisted of peripheral blood, taken 28 days after the second AZD1222 dose. The receptors come from an adult who received the AZD1222 COVID-19 vaccine.

The CDR3 protein is CASSRDSYEQYF. CDR3 DNA: TGTGCCAGCAGCCGGGACTCCTACGAGCAGTACTTC. The genes are TRBV5-4 and TRBJ2-7; D perhaps matches TRBD2 (5 bases). Germline V gene sequence: CDR1 SGHNT, CDR2 YYREEE (reference sequence). V was pared by 4 bases and J by 0 bases, with 5 bases between. This CDR3 spans 12 amino acids. The full variable domain, in which reference TRBV5-4 and TRBJ2-7 provide the parts outside the CDR3, is ETGVTQSPTHLIKTRGQQVTLRCSSQSGHNTVSWYQQALGQGPQFIFQYYREEENGRGNFPPRFSGLQFPNYSSELNVNALELDDSALYLCASSRDSYEQYFGPGTRLTVT.

The V and J genes are TRBV7-8 and TRBJ1-1; weak D call: TRBD1 (5 bases). Germline CDR1 is SGHVS and CDR2 is FQNEAQ. V lost 2 bases and J lost 8, with 12 bases in between. The CDR3 contains 13 residues. The CDR3 is CASSLTYRTEAFF. CDR3 bases: TGTGCCAGCAGCTTAACGTACAGGACAGAAGCTTTCTTT.

This clone was recorded once. The rearrangement joins TRBV25-1 to TRBJ1-4, with D perhaps TRBD1 (5 bases). The CDR3 runs 12 residues. Looked up from germline, CDR1 is MGHDK and CDR2 is SYGVNS. V lost 7 bases and J 8 bases, leaving 11 bases between the germline ends. CDR3 bases: TGTGCCAGCACAGGGTACGGCGAAAAACTGTTTTTT. This codes for CASTGYGEKLFF.

The CDR3 is CASSRSGNQPQHF. CDR3 DNA: TGTGCCAGCAGCCGATCAGGGAACCAGCCCCAGCATTTT. The chain carries TRBV7-8 and TRBJ1-5; D possibly corresponds to TRBD1 (5 bases). The CDR3 length is 13 residues. Deletions cut 5 bases from V and 7 bases from J, with 12 bases between. Germline CDR1 is SGHVS and CDR2 is FQNEAQ. The entire variable domain, with the rest obtained from reference TRBV7-8 and TRBJ1-5, is as follows: GAGVSQSPRYKVAKRGQDVALRCDPISGHVSLFWYQQALGQGPEFLTYFQNEAQLDKSGLPSDRFFAERPEGSVSTLKIQRTQQEDSAVYLCASSRSGNQPQHFGDGTRLSIL.

This chain uses TRBV18 with TRBJ1-1; no reliable D call. The CDR3 is made up of 14 amino acids. Deletions cut 4 bases from V and 2 bases from J, with 11 bases between. The germline V gene has CDR1 KGHSH and CDR2 LQKENI. The CDR3 coding sequence is TGTGCCAGCTCACGGTTTGCAGAAAACACTGAAGCTTTCTTT. This translates into CASSRFAENTEAFF.

V and J are TRBV11-2 and TRBJ2-2; D is perhaps TRBD2 (6 bases). The germline gives CDR1 SGHAT, CDR2 FQNNGV. This CDR3 contains 15 residues. V lost 6 bases and J lost 6, with 17 bases in between. CDR3 bases: TGTGCCAGCAGGTCCCGAGGAGGGGAGTCCGGGGAGCTGTTTTTT. Translating gives CASRSRGGESGELFF.

The chain recombines TRBV19 with TRBJ1-6; 7 bases fit TRBD1. Germline assignment: CDR1 LNHDA and CDR2 SQIVND (reference sequence). The CDR3 runs 14 residues. With 5 bases clipped from V and 7 bases from J, the junction kept 5 bases outside the gene matches. The CDR3 DNA sequence: TGTGCCAGTAGTCTTACACAGGGGAATTCACCCCTCCACTTT. Residues: CASSLTQGNSPLHF. The complete variable domain, with remaining parts taken from reference TRBV19 and TRBJ1-6, reads DGGITQSPKYLFRKEGQNVTLSCEQNLNHDAMYWYRQDPGQGLRLIYYSQIVNDFQKGDIAEGYSVSREKKESFPLTVTSAQKNPTAFYLCASSLTQGNSPLHFGNGTRLTVT.

J is TRBJ1-2 and V is TRBV29-1; possible D gene TRBD1, 6 bases. V shed 5 bases and J shed 0 bases, with 10 bases lying between them. Germline CDR1 SQVTM, CDR2 ANQGSEA. This CDR3 is built from 13 residues. The CDR3: CSVTGTSNYGYTF. As DNA, the CDR3 is TGCAGCGTTACCGGGACATCTAACTATGGCTACACCTTC.

V is TRBV5-6 and J is TRBJ2-1; D not resolved. CDR3 length: 16 amino acids. The germline V gene encodes CDR1 SGHDT and CDR2 YYEEEE. V gave up 0 bases and J gave up 1 base, with 11 bases separating them. The CDR3 DNA is TGTGCCAGCAGCTTGGAGGTCGGCCCATCCTACAATGAGCAGTTCTTC. Translated: CASSLEVGPSYNEQFF.

The V and J genes are TRBV19 and TRBJ2-2; a possible D gene is TRBD1 (7 bases). V was pared by 3 bases and J by 5 bases, with 10 bases between. The V gene's germline CDR1 is LNHDA and CDR2 SQIVND (reference sequence). The CDR3 is made up of 14 amino acids. The CDR3 reads CASSIAGGTGELFF. In DNA form, the CDR3 reads TGTGCCAGTAGTATTGCAGGGGGGACCGGGGAGCTGTTTTTT.

V usage is TRBV29-1 and J usage is TRBJ2-7; 8 bases fit TRBD1. V dropped 2 bases and J dropped 3; count of bases not matched to a gene: 3. The CDR3 runs to 13 residues. Germline CDR1 is SQVTM and CDR2 is ANQGSEA. The CDR3 here is CSVEPGGSYEQYF. The DNA of the CDR3 is TGCAGCGTTGAACCAGGGGGCAGCTACGAGCAGTACTTC.

Here the CDR3 DNA reads TGTGCCAGTAGTAATCCGGGCTCTGGGGCCAACGTCCTGACTTTC. This translates into CASSNPGSGANVLTF. The V gene is TRBV19, the J gene TRBJ2-6; D gene uncertain. The ends were cut back, 4 bases at V and 0 bases at J, with 7 bases in the middle. The CDR3 spans 15 residues. Germline V gene data show CDR1 as LNHDA and CDR2 as SQIVND (reference sequence).

The chain is built from TRBV3-1 (or the pseudogene TRBV3-2) and TRBJ1-1; D uncertain. V dropped 4 bases and J dropped 1 base, with 13 bases sitting between them. The CDR3 extends over 15 amino acids. Germline CDR1 is LGHDT and CDR2 is YNNKEL (reference sequence). As DNA, the CDR3 is TGTGCCAGCAGCCCTTTTATCTCCGGGAACACTGAAGCTTTCTTT. This encodes CASSPFISGNTEAFF.